These 5 T cell receptor beta chains originate from one sample sequenced in a study of T-cell reconstitution after alpha-beta-depleted transplantation in children. Researchers prepared the TCRbeta library using unique molecular identifiers, the study reports. TCRdb fed the PCR reads into MiXCR, producing one record per CDR3 protein. The sample consists of approximately 980,000 distinct CDR3 sequences, about 29% of them appearing once. Here the sequenced sample was PBMCs, mostly from graft donor cells, taken 360 days after TCRalphabeta/CD19-depleted stem cell transplant. The receptors shown here come from a boy under two years old who had a stem cell transplant for SCID, so the T cells may come from the graft donor.

This clonotype was counted a few times. For the CDR3, the DNA is TGCAGTGCTAGAGGCCGGGACAGGGGAACCAATGAGCAGTTCTTC. Translation gives CSARGRDRGTNEQFF. V and J are TRBV20-1 and TRBJ2-1; 10 bases map to TRBD1. In germline, CDR1 is DFQATT, CDR2 SNEGSKA (reference sequence). The CDR3 has 15 residues. V shed 1 base, J shed 6 bases, and the junction held 6 bases outside the gene matches.

The sample holds a few counts of this clonotype. V gene TRBV2 combines with J gene TRBJ2-7; TRBD1 matches at 7 bases. From germline, CDR1 is SNHLY and CDR2 FYNNEI. V was clipped by 7 bases and J by 5 bases; unmatched bases: 14. CDR3 length: 15 residues. CDR3 bases: TGTGCCAGCACCCTTGTGACAGGGCAGCTAGACGAGCAGTACTTC. Amino acids: CASTLVTGQLDEQYF.

This chain joins TRBV4-1 and TRBJ2-5; 8 bases fit TRBD2. CDR1 is MGHRA, CDR2 YSYEKL, per germline. V was clipped by 0 bases and J by 9 bases; unmatched bases: 6. CDR3 length: 14 residues. The chain's CDR3 is CASSQEPAGEAQYF. The CDR3 nucleotides read TGCGCCAGCAGCCAAGAACCAGCGGGGGAGGCCCAGTACTTC.

This clonotype was picked up a small number of times. The chain's CDR3 is CASSVVGSFAFNEQFF. The CDR3, as DNA: TGTGCCAGCAGCGTAGTGGGTAGCTTTGCATTCAATGAGCAGTTCTTC. The chain is built from TRBV9 and TRBJ2-1; D ambiguous. The germline V gene has CDR1 SGDLS and CDR2 YYNGEE. The ends were cut back, 0 bases at V and 6 bases at J, with 16 bases in the middle. The CDR3 consists of 16 residues.

The rearrangement joins TRBV7-2 to TRBJ1-5, with 7 bases identical to TRBD1. Germline V gene sequence: CDR1 SGHTA, CDR2 FQGNSA. There are 16 residues in the CDR3. Losses at the gene ends were 1 base for V and 3 bases for J; bases not matched to a gene: 6. In DNA form, the CDR3 reads TGTGCCAGCAGCTTAGGAGGGACAGCCTACAATCAGCCCCAGCATTTT. Protein sequence: CASSLGGTAYNQPQHF.